These 27 T cell receptor beta chains share one sample of origin, sequenced in a study of technical replicates of blood from a few donors. Produced via immunoSEQ multiplex PCR; TCRdb's table is partial and in-frame only. There are around 61,000 clones in the sample; around 97% occur only once, and just under 0.2% lies in the top ten. The sample was T cells isolated from PBMCs. All receptors derive from a human donor in good health.

V gene TRBV6-1 combines with J gene TRBJ1-1; no definite D call. CDR1 is MNHNS, CDR2 SASEGT, per germline. With 7 bases removed from V and 0 bases from J, the gap between germline ends came to 6 bases. The CDR3 consists of 12 residues. For the CDR3, the DNA is TGTGCCAGCAATCCCATGAACACTGAAGCTTTCTTT. Amino acid sequence: CASNPMNTEAFF.

The chain employs TRBV28 and TRBJ2-7; D not certain. The length of the CDR3 is 12 residues. V was shortened by 5 bases and J by 2 bases, with 7 bases between the two germline ends. Germline CDR1 is MDHEN and CDR2 is SYDVKM. CDR3 sequence (DNA): TGTGCCAGCAGTGCGGTCCCCTACGAGCAGTACTTC. Protein: CASSAVPYEQYF.

The V call is TRBV2, the J call TRBJ1-3; D unclear. V was trimmed by 10 bases and J by 0 bases, leaving 13 bases between them. Germline assignment: CDR1 SNHLY and CDR2 FYNNEI. This CDR3 spans 14 amino acids. The CDR3 DNA reads as TGTGCCACCCTATCCTACGACTCTGGAAACACCATATATTTT. Translated, it gives CATLSYDSGNTIYF.

V usage is TRBV2 and J usage is TRBJ1-2; D is possibly TRBD1 (6 bases). Germline CDR1 and CDR2: SNHLY and FYNNEI. V was cut by 3 bases and J by 8 bases, with 13 bases left in between. This CDR3 is 13 amino acids long. CDR3 region: CASSDAGAGGYTF. The CDR3 DNA reads as TGTGCCAGCAGTGACGCGGGGGCAGGAGGCTACACCTTC.

This chain uses TRBV6-1 with TRBJ2-1; tentatively, D is TRBD2 (7 bases). Germline CDR1 reads MNHNS; CDR2 reads SASEGT. The V end lost 9 bases, the J end lost 2 bases, and 17 bases lay between the germline ends. The length of the CDR3 is 15 residues. The chain's CDR3 is CASKYEGGAYNEQFF. The CDR3 DNA reads as TGTGCCAGTAAATATGAGGGGGGGGCCTACAATGAGCAGTTCTTC.

The gene calls are TRBV6-5 and TRBJ2-3; 9 nucleotides agree with TRBD1. V trimming: 4 bases; J trimming: 2 bases; junction bases outside the gene matches: 4. CDR3 length: 15 residues. CDR1 MNHEY and CDR2 SVGAGI come from the germline V gene. The CDR3 DNA follows: TGTGCCAGCAGTTCGGGACAGGGCAACACAGATACGCAGTATTTT. Protein sequence: CASSSGQGNTDTQYF.

V gene TRBV6-5 combines with J gene TRBJ1-5; D gene uncertain. The V gene lost 2 bases and the J gene lost 4 bases, with 9 bases spanning the gap. Germline CDR1 is MNHEY and CDR2 is SVGAGI. The CDR3 has 14 amino acids. CDR3 loop: CASSYRGGNQPQHF. The CDR3 DNA reads as TGTGCCAGCAGTTACAGAGGCGGGAATCAGCCCCAGCATTTT.

CDR3 coding DNA: TGTGCCAGCAGTTCTCGCGTCAATTTACAGTTCTTC. It is translated as CASSSRVNLQFF. J is TRBJ2-1 and V is TRBV6-6; D is unclear. V was shortened by 4 bases and J by 13 bases, with 14 bases between the two germline ends. The germline gives CDR1 MNHNY, CDR2 SVGAGI (reference sequence). The CDR3 is 12 residues long.

The V call is TRBV14, the J call TRBJ1-2; TRBD1 aligns across 7 bases. The V segment lost 4 bases and the J segment 2 bases; nucleotides outside the gene matches: 1. In germline, CDR1 is SGHDN, CDR2 FVKESK. The CDR3 has 13 residues. The CDR3 sequence is CASSLQGNYGYTF. The CDR3 bases are TGTGCCAGCAGCCTACAGGGGAACTATGGCTACACCTTC.

The chain joins TRBV10-3 to TRBJ1-1; TRBD1 aligns across 10 bases. The CDR3 has 15 amino acids. The ends lost 3 bases at V and 3 bases at J; junction bases unmatched: 4. Germline-derived CDR1 and CDR2 are ENHRY and SYGVKD. The CDR3: CAISDPGQGDTEAFF. The CDR3 DNA is TGTGCCATCAGTGACCCCGGACAGGGGGACACTGAAGCTTTCTTT.

The rearrangement uses TRBV27 and TRBJ1-1; D is possibly TRBD1 (6 bases). V lost 3 bases and J 5 bases, leaving 16 bases between the germline ends. The V gene's germline CDR1 is MNHEY and CDR2 SMNVEV (reference sequence). The length of the CDR3 is 15 residues. This CDR3 reads CASSFYSGAGTEAFF. The CDR3 DNA reads as TGTGCCAGCAGTTTTTATTCAGGGGCAGGTACTGAAGCTTTCTTT.

The rearrangement uses TRBV15 and TRBJ1-2; tentative D call: TRBD1 (6 bases). CDR1 is LNHNV and CDR2 is YYDKDF in the germline V gene (reference sequence). Trimming shortened V by 1 base and J by 4 bases, and 10 bases separated the two germline ends. The CDR3 contains 14 residues. The CDR3 DNA is TGTGCCACCAGCAGAGTAGACAGGAGCTATGGCTACACCTTC. It yields the protein CATSRVDRSYGYTF.

The V gene is TRBV6-5, the J gene TRBJ2-1; 8 bases match TRBD1. Germline V gene sequence: CDR1 MNHEY, CDR2 SVGAGI. The junction had 7 bases not matched to a gene; V was cut back by 5 bases and J by 7 bases. This CDR3 is built from 14 residues. The DNA for the CDR3 is TGTGCCAGCAGTCGACAGGGGAAGAGGAATGAGCAGTTCTTC. This sequence encodes CASSRQGKRNEQFF.

The V gene is TRBV5-4, the J gene TRBJ1-1; D not resolved. Trimming took 0 bases from V and 4 from J, leaving 10 bases between them. This CDR3 has 14 residues. Per germline, CDR1 SGHNT and CDR2 YYREEE (reference sequence). CDR3 loop: CASSLGADGTEAFF. Here the CDR3 DNA reads TGTGCCAGCAGCTTGGGGGCAGACGGCACTGAAGCTTTCTTT.

The chain employs TRBV9 and TRBJ1-1; 7 nucleotides align to TRBD1. Germline assignment: CDR1 SGDLS and CDR2 YYNGEE. This CDR3 contains 17 residues. The J segment lost 3 bases and the V segment lost 0 bases, leaving 11 bases of the junction unmatched. The CDR3 region has the DNA TGTGCCAGCAGCGTAGCTTACGGGGTCCAGGGGGACACTGAAGCTTTCTTT. Its translation is CASSVAYGVQGDTEAFF.

The chain has TRBV27 and TRBJ1-3; no firm D call. This CDR3 region has 13 residues. Trimming cost V 7 bases and J 2 bases, with 9 bases left between them. Germline CDR1 MNHEY, CDR2 SMNVEV (reference sequence). The CDR3 here is CASMPGAGNTIYF. CDR3 sequence (DNA): TGTGCCAGCATGCCCGGGGCTGGAAACACCATATATTTT.

This clone occurred a few times. The V gene is TRBV4-1, the J gene TRBJ1-6, with D possibly being TRBD1 (5 bases). Trimming took 2 bases from V and 9 from J, leaving 14 bases between them. This CDR3 spans 15 amino acids. Per the germline V gene, CDR1 is MGHRA and CDR2 is YSYEKL. The CDR3 nucleotides are TGCGCCAGCAGCCAACCGGGGGACGATAGTTCACCCCTCCACTTT. It codes for CASSQPGDDSSPLHF.

The table lists this clone with a few counts. The CDR3 DNA sequence: TGTGCCAGCAGTTACTCGAATAGGGGAAGTGGCTACACCTTC. It yields the protein CASSYSNRGSGYTF. The chain combines TRBV6-5 with TRBJ1-2; D is possibly TRBD1 (5 bases). Trimming cost V 0 bases and J 7 bases, with 12 bases left between them. This CDR3 has 14 residues. Germline V gene data show CDR1 as MNHEY and CDR2 as SVGAGI.

The rearrangement links TRBV28 to TRBJ2-1; D unresolved. Germline-derived CDR1 and CDR2 are MDHEN and SYDVKM. V was cut by 6 bases and J by 6 bases, with 15 bases left in between. The CDR3 loop spans 14 amino acids. The CDR3 here is CASSFEDSGNEQFF. CDR3 in DNA: TGTGCCAGCAGCTTTGAAGATTCGGGCAATGAGCAGTTCTTC.

The chain recombines TRBV5-6 with TRBJ2-1; possible D gene TRBD2, 7 bases. CDR3 length equals 17 residues. The germline V gene has CDR1 SGHDT and CDR2 YYEEEE. Trimming stripped 6 bases from V and 8 bases from J, with 27 bases between. This CDR3 reads CASILGGGPRGVDEQFF. In DNA form, the CDR3 reads TGTGCCAGCATCCTGGGGGGGGGCCCGCGGGGAGTGGATGAGCAGTTCTTC.

CDR3 sequence: CASSQPLAGVDTGELFF. CDR3 nucleotide sequence: TGTGCCAGCAGCCAACCCCTAGCGGGAGTAGACACCGGGGAGCTGTTTTTT. This sequence joins TRBV4-2 and TRBJ2-2; 10 nucleotides match TRBD2. Germline CDR1 reads LGHNA; CDR2 reads YNFKEQ. The CDR3 length is 17 residues. With 2 bases clipped from V and 3 bases from J, the junction kept 6 bases outside the gene matches.

The chain is built from TRBV19 and TRBJ1-1, with D hard to call. CDR1 is LNHDA and CDR2 is SQIVND in the germline V gene (reference sequence). V was clipped by 3 bases and J by 3 bases, with 11 bases between them. The CDR3 length is 14 residues. The CDR3 bases are TGTGCCAGTAGTATCTTTCGGTTTGACACTGAAGCTTTCTTT. Amino acid sequence: CASSIFRFDTEAFF.

J is TRBJ1-5 and V is TRBV4-2; 9 bases agree with TRBD1. The ends lost 2 bases at V and 2 bases at J; junction bases unmatched: 4. From germline, CDR1 is LGHNA and CDR2 YNFKEQ. The CDR3 consists of 16 residues. CDR3 nucleotide sequence: TGTGCCAGCAGCCAACCGGGACAGGGCCGCAATCAGCCCCAGCATTTT. This codes for CASSQPGQGRNQPQHF.

The gene calls are TRBV6-5 and TRBJ1-6; D not resolved. The CDR3 loop spans 13 amino acids. Deletions cut 2 bases from V and 10 bases from J, with 9 bases between. The germline gives CDR1 MNHEY, CDR2 SVGAGI. The CDR3 nucleotides are TGTGCCAGCAGTTACGAGGTCTACTCACCCCTCCACTTT. It yields the protein CASSYEVYSPLHF.

The gene calls are TRBV5-1 and TRBJ1-1; 7 positions agree with TRBD1. CDR1 is SGHRS, CDR2 YFSETQ, per germline. The V and J ends lost 5 bases and 7 bases, in that order; junction bases with no gene match: 11. The CDR3 runs to 14 residues. In nucleotides, the CDR3 is TGCGCCAGCAGGGGGGCTGCAGGGGGATTTGAAGCTTTCTTT. As protein: CASRGAAGGFEAFF. Full variable domain (rest looked up from reference TRBV5-1 and TRBJ1-1): KAGVTQTPRYLIKTRGQQVTLSCSPISGHRSVSWYQQTPGQGLQFLFEYFSETQRNKGNFPGRFSGRQFSNSRSEMNVSTLELGDSALYLCASRGAAGGFEAFFGQGTRLTVV.

The chain couples TRBV7-8 to TRBJ1-2; no firm D call. Germline CDR1 reads SGHVS; CDR2 reads FQNEAQ. Between the trimmed V and J ends, which lost 5 bases and 8 bases, there was a span of 21 bases. CDR3 length: 15 amino acids. The CDR3 reads CASSPDPSPPGGYTF. DNA for the CDR3: TGTGCCAGCAGCCCGGACCCGAGCCCTCCGGGAGGCTACACCTTC.

The chain employs TRBV28 and TRBJ2-7; 7 bases are a match to TRBD1. Trimming took 1 base from V and 13 from J; bases not matched to a gene: 10. The germline V gene has CDR1 MDHEN and CDR2 SYDVKM. The CDR3 is 13 residues long. The CDR3 loop reads CASSLLGTATKYF. The CDR3 nucleotides read TGTGCCAGCAGTTTATTGGGGACAGCTACAAAATACTTC.